The 13 T cell receptor beta chains in this list originate from one sample, sequenced in a study of human T cells and chemical hapten exposure listed by TCRdb under 2021. The method was RACE. The listed sequencing device is NextSeq 500. TCRdb ran its own pipeline on the public reads, namely fastp trimming at Q25 and MiXCR clone calling, and kept in-frame beta chains. For every CDR3 protein sequence, its rows merge into one entry that carries the most common genes and DNA. The sample table shows roughly 50,000 distinct CDR3 sequences, and 8.5% to 10% are seen once. The top ten hold 1.5% to 2% of the sample. The time point tag for this specimen amounts to: patch test 2, 6 weeks after DPC sensitization. Interpreted using the paper, the treatment or condition label stands for: therapeutic diphenylcyclopropenone sensitization with weekly scalp DPC. The sequences come from whole blood, collected in connection with sensitization to the hapten diphenylcyclopropenone (DPC). Every receptor here comes from a woman between 45 and 65 years old with alopecia areata. Some clones in this sample may be carry-over from other donors' samples.

Many counts were recorded for this clonotype. This sequence joins TRBV7-9 and TRBJ1-6; no clear D gene. The germline V gene encodes CDR1 SEHNR and CDR2 FQNEAQ (reference sequence). The CDR3 loop spans 14 amino acids. Trimming removed 5 bases from V and 13 bases from J, with 18 bases in between. The CDR3 spells CASSPQRSRGPLHF. CDR3 in DNA: TGTGCCAGCAGCCCCCAGAGATCCCGAGGGCCCCTCCACTTT.

This clonotype was detected ten times or more. The rearrangement joins TRBV6-5 to TRBJ1-1; D might be TRBD1 (5 bases). This CDR3 is 14 amino acids long. Per germline, CDR1 MNHEY and CDR2 SVGAGI. The V and J ends lost 3 bases and 8 bases respectively, with 16 bases between them. CDR3 loop: CASSYPDRGGEAFF. CDR3 nucleotide sequence: TGTGCCAGCAGTTATCCCGACAGAGGCGGAGAAGCTTTCTTT.

This clonotype was recorded at least ten times. The chain combines TRBV24-1 with TRBJ2-1; D is uncertain. The ends were cut back, 3 bases at V and 1 base at J, with 6 bases in the middle. The V gene's germline CDR1 is KGHDR and CDR2 SFDVKD. CDR3 size: 14 residues. As DNA, the CDR3 is TGTGCCACCAGTGATCAGCCTTCCTACAATGAGCAGTTCTTC. It encodes CATSDQPSYNEQFF.

This clonotype was found once. The chain employs TRBV28 and TRBJ2-1, with 8 positions matching TRBD2. This CDR3 has 12 residues. V gave up 8 bases and J gave up 5 bases; unmatched junction bases: 2. Germline values: CDR1 MDHEN, CDR2 SYDVKM. CDR3 sequence reads: CASRGGHNEQFF. CDR3 sequence (DNA): TGTGCCAGCCGCGGGGGGCACAATGAGCAGTTCTTC.

There are a few counts of this clonotype. V is TRBV20-1 and J is TRBJ2-7; TRBD2 aligns across 12 bases. This CDR3 is 14 amino acids long. J lost 2 bases, V lost 5 bases, and 4 bases had no gene match. Germline-derived CDR1 and CDR2 are DFQATT and SNEGSKA (reference sequence). The CDR3 reads CSAFRLAGAYEQYF. The DNA for the CDR3 is TGCAGTGCTTTCCGACTAGCGGGGGCCTACGAGCAGTACTTC.

V usage is TRBV25-1 and J usage is TRBJ1-4; maybe TRBD1 (5 bases). Trimming cost V 4 bases and J 3 bases, with 30 bases left between them. Germline lookup yields CDR1 MGHDK and CDR2 SYGVNS. The CDR3 has 21 amino acids. CDR3 nucleotides: TGTGCCAGCAGTGGAATAGGCGGCGACAGTGCCTATCGAAGGCCTAATGAAAAACTGTTTTTT. It is translated as CASSGIGGDSAYRRPNEKLFF.

There are a few counts of this clonotype. The CDR3 nucleotides are TGCGCCAGCAGCTTCGGCAGTGACTACGAGCAGTACTTC. Its translation is CASSFGSDYEQYF. This sequence joins TRBV5-1 and TRBJ2-7; D gene ambiguous. Germline V CDR1 and CDR2: SGHRS, YFSETQ. The length of the CDR3 is 13 residues. Trimming removed 2 bases at V and 3 bases at J, with 9 bases between.

As regards this clonotype: Relative to the germline gene, one junction end is altered; a read error may explain this. J is TRBJ2-5 and V is TRBV11-2, with TRBD1 matching over 10 bases. CDR1 is SGHAT and CDR2 is FQNNGV in the germline V gene. The CDR3 is made up of 15 amino acids. In DNA form, the CDR3 reads TGTGCCAACAGCTCCCCGGACAGGGGGCAAGAGACCCAGTACTTC. Protein: CANSSPDRGQETQYF.

This clonotype showed up just a few times. The chain is built from TRBV13 and TRBJ2-7, with D unclear. This CDR3 has 13 residues. Between the trimmed V and J ends, which lost 5 bases and 2 bases, there was a span of 10 bases. Germline CDR1 reads PRHDT; CDR2 reads FYEKMQ (reference sequence). The CDR3, as DNA: TGTGCCAGCAGCCCCGACCGAACCTACGAGCAGTACTTC. The encoded protein is CASSPDRTYEQYF.

Ten or more counts support this clonotype. The V call is TRBV18, the J call TRBJ2-1; D call uncertain. Per germline, CDR1 KGHSH and CDR2 LQKENI. This CDR3 has 15 amino acids. The V gene lost 1 base and the J gene lost 3 bases, with 10 bases spanning the gap. In DNA form, the CDR3 reads TGTGCCAGCTCACCACAGTCAGTAAGCTACAATGAGCAGTTCTTC. It translates to CASSPQSVSYNEQFF.

This clonotype occurred many times. The V gene is TRBV5-8, the J gene TRBJ1-1, with D tentatively TRBD1 (6 bases). CDR3 length: 15 residues. Germline V gene lookup returns CDR1 SGHTS and CDR2 YDEGEE. Trimming cost V 4 bases and J 4 bases, with 17 bases left between them. The CDR3 reads CASSRQQQGGTEAFF. The DNA for the CDR3 is TGTGCCAGCAGCCGTCAACAACAGGGAGGCACTGAAGCTTTCTTT. Full variable domain (remainder filled in from reference TRBV5-8 and TRBJ1-1): EAGVTQSPTHLIKTRGQQATLRCSPISGHTSVYWYQQALGLGLQFLLWYDEGEERNRGNFPPRFSGRQFPNYSSELNVNALELEDSALYLCASSRQQQGGTEAFFGQGTRLTVV.

The V and J genes are TRBV4-2 and TRBJ2-3; D is ambiguous. Trimming removed 0 bases from V and 0 bases from J, with 13 bases in between. The CDR3 extends over 17 amino acids. In germline, CDR1 is LGHNA, CDR2 YNFKEQ. Here the CDR3 DNA reads TGTGCCAGCAGCCAAGATCATGGCGGATCAAGCACAGATACGCAGTATTTT. Protein sequence: CASSQDHGGSSTDTQYF.

This clonotype was seen ten or more times. J is TRBJ1-5 and V is TRBV12-3 or TRBV12-4; the D gene is possibly TRBD1 (6 bases). V was pared by 1 base and J by 6 bases, with 10 bases between. This CDR3 has 14 residues. In DNA form, the CDR3 reads TGTGCCAGCAGTTTAGGGCAGGGGAGTCAGCCCCAGCATTTT. Amino acids: CASSLGQGSQPQHF.